Below, one TCR beta chain is given with its context. Its target is not known. TCRdb's table, derived via immunoSEQ multiplex PCR, lists solely in-frame clones and lacks some. Of some 96,000 clones listed, about 93% are singletons. This entry belongs to a study of T cell responses to AZD1222 COVID-19 vaccine. Study outcomes and limitations: Only six people who got AZD1222 tested seropositive at baseline.

The V gene end was trimmed by 4 bases and the J gene end by 0 bases; junction bases not matched to a gene: 11. This CDR3 contains 17 residues. The V gene's germline CDR1 is MDHEN and CDR2 SYDVKM. The material sequenced was peripheral blood, taken on day 0 of AZD1222 vaccination. This rearrangement joins TRBV28 to TRBJ2-5; 7 nucleotides align to TRBD1. This clonotype originated in an adult in good health. The CDR3 coding sequence is TGTGCCAGCAGTTCCCCCCCGGGACAGCCGAACCAAGAGACCCAGTACTTC. It yields the protein CASSSPPGQPNQETQYF.